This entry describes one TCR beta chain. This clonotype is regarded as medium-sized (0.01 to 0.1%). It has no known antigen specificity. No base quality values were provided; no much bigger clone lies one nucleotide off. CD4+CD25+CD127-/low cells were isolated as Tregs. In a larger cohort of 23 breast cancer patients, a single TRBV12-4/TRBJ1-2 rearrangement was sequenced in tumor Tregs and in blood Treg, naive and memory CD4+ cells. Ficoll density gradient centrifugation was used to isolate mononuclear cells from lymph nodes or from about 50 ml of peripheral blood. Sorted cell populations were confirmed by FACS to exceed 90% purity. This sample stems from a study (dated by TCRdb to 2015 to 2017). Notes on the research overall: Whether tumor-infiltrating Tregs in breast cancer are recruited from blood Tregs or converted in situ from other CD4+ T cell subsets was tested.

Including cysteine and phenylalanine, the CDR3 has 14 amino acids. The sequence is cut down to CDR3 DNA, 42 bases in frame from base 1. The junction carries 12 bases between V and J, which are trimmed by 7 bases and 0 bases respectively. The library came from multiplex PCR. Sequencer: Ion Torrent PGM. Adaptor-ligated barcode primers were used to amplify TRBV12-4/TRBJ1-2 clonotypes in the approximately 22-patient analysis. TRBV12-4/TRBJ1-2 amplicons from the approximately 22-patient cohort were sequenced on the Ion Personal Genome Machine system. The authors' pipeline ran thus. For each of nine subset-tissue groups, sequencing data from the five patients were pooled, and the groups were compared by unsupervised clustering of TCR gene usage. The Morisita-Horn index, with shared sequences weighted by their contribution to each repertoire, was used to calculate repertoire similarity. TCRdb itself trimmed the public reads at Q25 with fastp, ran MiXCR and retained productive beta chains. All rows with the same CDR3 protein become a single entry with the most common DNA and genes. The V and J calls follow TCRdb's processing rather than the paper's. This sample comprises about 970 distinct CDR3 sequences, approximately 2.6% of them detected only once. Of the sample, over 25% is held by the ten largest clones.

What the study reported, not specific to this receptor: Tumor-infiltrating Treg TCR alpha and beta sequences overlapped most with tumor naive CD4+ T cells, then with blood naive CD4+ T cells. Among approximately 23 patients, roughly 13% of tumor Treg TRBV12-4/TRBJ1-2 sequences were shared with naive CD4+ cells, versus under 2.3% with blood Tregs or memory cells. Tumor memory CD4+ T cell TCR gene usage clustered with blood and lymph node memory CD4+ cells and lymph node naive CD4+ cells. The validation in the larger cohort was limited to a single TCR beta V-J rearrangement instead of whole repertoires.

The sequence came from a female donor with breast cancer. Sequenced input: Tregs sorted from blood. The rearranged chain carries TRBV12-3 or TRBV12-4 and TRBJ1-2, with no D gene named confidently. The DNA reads TGTGCCAGCACCGATCGAGGAGCTAACTATGGCTACACCTTC. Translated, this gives CASTDRGANYGYTF.